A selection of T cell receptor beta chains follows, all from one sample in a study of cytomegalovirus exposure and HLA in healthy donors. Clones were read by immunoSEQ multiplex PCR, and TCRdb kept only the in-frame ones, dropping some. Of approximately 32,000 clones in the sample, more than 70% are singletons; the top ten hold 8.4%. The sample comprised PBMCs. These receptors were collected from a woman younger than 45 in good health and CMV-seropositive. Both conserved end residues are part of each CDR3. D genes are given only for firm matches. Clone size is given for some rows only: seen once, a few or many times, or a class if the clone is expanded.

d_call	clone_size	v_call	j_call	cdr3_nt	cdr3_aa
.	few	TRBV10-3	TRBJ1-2	TGTGCCAGCAGTTACGGACAGCCCAGCGGTGGCTACACCTTC	CASSYGQPSGGYTF
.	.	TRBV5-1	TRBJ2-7	TGCGCCAGCAGCTTGGTAGTCGGGGGATACGAGCAGTACTTC	CASSLVVGGYEQYF
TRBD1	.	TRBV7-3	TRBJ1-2	TGTGCCAGCAGCTCCTCGCCCCGGGCCTTTTATGACAGGGCTCAATGCTACACCTTC	CASSSSPRAFYDRAQCYTF
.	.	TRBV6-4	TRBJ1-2	TGTGCCAGCAGTGACTCGGGGGGTTCTGGCTACACCTTC	CASSDSGGSGYTF
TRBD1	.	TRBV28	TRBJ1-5	TGTGCCAGCAGCTCCGACAGGGCTAGCAATCAGCCCCAGCATTTT	CASSSDRASNQPQHF
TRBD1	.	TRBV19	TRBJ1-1	TGTGCCAGTACTTTGGGACAGGGAAGAACTGAAGCTTTCTTT	CASTLGQGRTEAFF
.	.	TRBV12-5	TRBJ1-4	TGTGCTAGTGGGGCGGGGACGGGGGTACAGAAACTGTTTTTT	CASGAGTGVQKLFF
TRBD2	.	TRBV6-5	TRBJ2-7	TGTGCCTCTCAAGCGGGAGCCCCCTACGAGCAGTACTTC	CASQAGAPYEQYF
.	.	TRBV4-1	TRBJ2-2	TGCGCCAGCAGCCTTCGACAGGCGTCGAACACCGGGGAGCTGTTTTTT	CASSLRQASNTGELFF
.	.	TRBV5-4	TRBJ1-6	TGTGCCAGCAGCTTGGGGGGGGTTCTCTATAATTCACCCCTCCACTTT	CASSLGGVLYNSPLHF
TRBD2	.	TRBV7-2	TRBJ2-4	TGTGCCAGCAGCTTAAATGCGCTAGCGGGGGGGGGCTGGGGAAACATTCAGTACTTC	CASSLNALAGGGWGNIQYF
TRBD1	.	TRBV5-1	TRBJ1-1	TGCGCCAGCAGCTTTCGGGCAGGGGGTGGCGTCACTGAAGCTTTCTTT	CASSFRAGGGVTEAFF
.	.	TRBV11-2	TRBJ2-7	TGTGCCAGCAGCTTAGATCAACGTCCCGGGGTGGCCTACGAGCAGTACTTC	CASSLDQRPGVAYEQYF
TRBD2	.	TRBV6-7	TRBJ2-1	TGTGCCAGCCTTCTGGGTCGGGGGGGCTTTTCCGTTACCTACAATGAGCAGTTCTTC	CASLLGRGGFSVTYNEQFF
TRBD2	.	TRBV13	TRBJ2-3	TGTGCCAGCAGCACCTGGACTAGCGGGAGTGATACAGATACGCAGTATTTT	CASSTWTSGSDTDTQYF
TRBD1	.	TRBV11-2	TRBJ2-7	TGTGCCAGCAGCACAAGACAGGGTCTGACCTACGAGCAGTACTTC	CASSTRQGLTYEQYF
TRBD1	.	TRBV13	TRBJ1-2	TGTGCCAGCAGCCCTAGACAGGGGGCAGGCGGCTACACCTTC	CASSPRQGAGGYTF
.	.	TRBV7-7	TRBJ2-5	TGTGCTAGCTCTCTAAAGGGCCCAGGGATGGAGACCCAGTACTTC	CASSLKGPGMETQYF
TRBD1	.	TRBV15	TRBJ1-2	TGTGCCACCAGCGGACAGACAGGGTATAACTATGGCTACACCTTC	CATSGQTGYNYGYTF
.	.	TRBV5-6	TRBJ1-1	TGTGCCAGCAGCTTGTCCCCAACAAACCACCTTGAAGCTTTCTTT	CASSLSPTNHLEAFF
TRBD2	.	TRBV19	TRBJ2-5	TGTGCCACCCGGGGACTAGTGAGAGAGACCCAGTACTTC	CATRGLVRETQYF
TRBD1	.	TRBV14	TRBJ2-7	TGTGCCAGCAGCCTGCCGGGACAGGGGGCGTACGAGCAGTACTTC	CASSLPGQGAYEQYF
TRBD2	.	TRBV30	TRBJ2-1	TGTGCCTGGATCGGACCCGGGACTACTTATAGGGGGCAGTTCTTC	CAWIGPGTTYRGQFF
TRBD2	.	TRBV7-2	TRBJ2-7	TGTGCCAGTCCCCTCGGGGGGGGCCTCTACGAGCAGTACTTC	CASPLGGGLYEQYF
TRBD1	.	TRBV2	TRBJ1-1	TGTGCCAGCAGATGGGGACAGGAGAACACTGAAGCTTTCTTT	CASRWGQENTEAFF
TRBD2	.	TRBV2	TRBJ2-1	TGTGCCAGCGTGGCTAGCGGGTACAATGAGCAGTTCTTC	CASVASGYNEQFF
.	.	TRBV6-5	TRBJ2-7	TGTGCCAGCAGTTACTCGAACAGGGTCAGCGAGCAGTACTTC	CASSYSNRVSEQYF
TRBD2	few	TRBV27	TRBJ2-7	TGTGCCAGCAGTCTGACTAGCGAACCTTATCAGCAGTACTTC	CASSLTSEPYQQYF
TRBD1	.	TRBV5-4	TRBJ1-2	TGTGCCAGCAGCTCGGGACAGCGTTACTATGGCTACACCTTC	CASSSGQRYYGYTF
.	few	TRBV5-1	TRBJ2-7	TGCGCCAGCAGCCTGAGCTCCTACGAGCAGTACTTC	CASSLSSYEQYF
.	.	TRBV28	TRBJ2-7	TGTGCCAGCAGTCCGGGAGAAAGGAGCGAGCAGTACTTC	CASSPGERSEQYF
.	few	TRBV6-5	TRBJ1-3	TGTGCCAGCAATCAGGGGCCATCTGGAAACACCATATATTTT	CASNQGPSGNTIYF
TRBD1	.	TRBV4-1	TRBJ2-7	TGCGCCAGCAGCCAAGCACCTGGACAGGGAACGGCCTACGAGCAGTACTTC	CASSQAPGQGTAYEQYF
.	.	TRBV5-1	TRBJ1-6	TGCGCCAGCAGTCCAGGAGCGGATAATTCACCCCTCCACTTT	CASSPGADNSPLHF
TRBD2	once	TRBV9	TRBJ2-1	TGTGCCAGCAGCCCCACCGGGACTAGTCTGTACAATGAGCAGTTCTTC	CASSPTGTSLYNEQFF
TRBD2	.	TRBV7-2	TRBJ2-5	TGTGCCAGCAGCGGCGGACTAGCGGGGGGGGCTTCGACCCAGTACTTC	CASSGGLAGGASTQYF
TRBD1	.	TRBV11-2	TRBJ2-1	TGTGCCAGCAGACAGGGACAGGGGATCAACAATGAGCAGTTCTTC	CASRQGQGINNEQFF
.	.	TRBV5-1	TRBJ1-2	TGCGCCAGACCCACAGGGAGAAACTATGGCTACACCTTC	CARPTGRNYGYTF
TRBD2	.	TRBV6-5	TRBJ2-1	TGTGCCAGCACAAAACTAGCGGGGAATAAAAATGAGCAGTTCTTC	CASTKLAGNKNEQFF
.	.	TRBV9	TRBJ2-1	TGTGCCAGCAGCGTAGAGGCGGTCTCCTACAATGAGCAGTTCTTC	CASSVEAVSYNEQFF
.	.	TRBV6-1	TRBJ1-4	TGTGCCAGCAGTGATTGGTTTGTACCGGCCCTCGGGAGGGAAAAACTGTTTTTT	CASSDWFVPALGREKLFF
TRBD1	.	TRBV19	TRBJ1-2	TGTGCCAGTAGGGGACAGGGAGTCAACTATGGCTACCCCTTC	CASRGQGVNYGYPF
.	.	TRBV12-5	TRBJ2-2	TGTGCTAGTGCCCCGGAGGTAAACACCGGGGAGCTGTTTTTT	CASAPEVNTGELFF
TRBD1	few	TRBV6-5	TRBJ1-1	TGTGCCAGTCGTGCGACAGGGGGGACTGAAGCTTTCTTT	CASRATGGTEAFF
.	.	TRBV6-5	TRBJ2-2	TGTGCCAGCAGTTATCAGCAGGCGGGGCCCGGGGAGCTGTTTTTT	CASSYQQAGPGELFF
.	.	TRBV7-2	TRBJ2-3	TGTGCCAGCAGCTTCCCAGCGAGTGACACAGATACGCAGTATTTT	CASSFPASDTDTQYF
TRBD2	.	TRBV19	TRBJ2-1	TGTGCCAGTAGTTCCCCCAAAACTAGCGGGAGGGCCAACTACAATGAGCAGTTCTTC	CASSSPKTSGRANYNEQFF
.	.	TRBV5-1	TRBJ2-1	TGCGCCAGCAGCTTGGCGCCTAGCAGCTACAATGAGCAGTTCTTC	CASSLAPSSYNEQFF
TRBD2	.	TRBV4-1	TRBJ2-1	TGCGCCAGCAGCCAAGAAGTTGGGACTAGTGGGTTCGGTGAGCAGTTCTTC	CASSQEVGTSGFGEQFF
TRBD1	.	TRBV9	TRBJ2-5	TGTGCCAGCAGCCCCCGACAGGGTGAGACCCAGTACTTC	CASSPRQGETQYF
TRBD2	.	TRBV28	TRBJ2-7	TGTGCCAGCAGATCACTAGCGGGAGGGCTGTACGAGCAGTACTTC	CASRSLAGGLYEQYF
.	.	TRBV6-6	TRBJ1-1	TGTGCCAGCAGTTTACAGGGTGACACTGAAGCTTTCTTT	CASSLQGDTEAFF
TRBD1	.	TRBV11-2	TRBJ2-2	TGTGCCAGCAGCTTAGACAGGGGGCGGAACACCGGGGAGCTGTTTTTT	CASSLDRGRNTGELFF
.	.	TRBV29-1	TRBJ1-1	TGCAGCGTGTTACAGGGCGGAAGCACTGAAGCTTTCTTT	CSVLQGGSTEAFF